This T cell receptor (beta chain) is drawn from a study of blood T cell dynamics during melanoma immunotherapy. TCRdb's copy holds only in-frame clones and misses some; the assay was immunoSEQ multiplex PCR. The sample has some 20,000 clones, nearly 90% seen once. As to time point: week 3, after first cycle of checkpoint inhibitor. The sample consisted of blood, taken from a patient treated with checkpoint blockade. The receptor was derived from a human donor with melanoma.

CDR3 loop: CAWSHGQAINEQFF. CDR3 nucleotides: TGTGCCTGGAGTCACGGACAGGCGATCAATGAGCAGTTCTTC. This chain joins TRBV30 and TRBJ2-1; 7 bases align to TRBD1. This CDR3 region has 14 residues. CDR1 is GTSNPN, CDR2 SVGIG, per germline (reference sequence). Losses at the gene ends were 2 bases for V and 6 bases for J; bases not matched to a gene: 7.